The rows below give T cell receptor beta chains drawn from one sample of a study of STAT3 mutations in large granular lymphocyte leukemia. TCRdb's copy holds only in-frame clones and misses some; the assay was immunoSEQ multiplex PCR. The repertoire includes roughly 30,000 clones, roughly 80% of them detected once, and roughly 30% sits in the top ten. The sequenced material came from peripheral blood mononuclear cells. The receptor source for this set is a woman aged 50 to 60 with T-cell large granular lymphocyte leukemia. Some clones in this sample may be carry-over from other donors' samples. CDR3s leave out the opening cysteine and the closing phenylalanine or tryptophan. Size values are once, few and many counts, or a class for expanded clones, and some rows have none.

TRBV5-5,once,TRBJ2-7,ASSLLAGGYEQY
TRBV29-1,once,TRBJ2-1,SVVSRSSYNEQF
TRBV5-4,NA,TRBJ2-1,ASSFSLSSYNEQF
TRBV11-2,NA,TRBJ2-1,ASSLDSYNEQF
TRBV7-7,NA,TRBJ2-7,ASSLVGVSEQY
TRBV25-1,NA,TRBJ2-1,ASSVSGGHNEQF
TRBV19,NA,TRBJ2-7,ASRPGQGTPYEQY
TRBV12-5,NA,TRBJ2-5,ASGSTPEGGRRQETQY
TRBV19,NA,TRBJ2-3,ASSRQGAEDTQY
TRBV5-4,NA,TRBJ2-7,ASSQLGEQY
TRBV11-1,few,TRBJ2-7,ASSLSEATYEQY
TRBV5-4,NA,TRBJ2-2,ASSPGQGDTGELF
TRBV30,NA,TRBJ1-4,AWSHSPGQVNEKLF
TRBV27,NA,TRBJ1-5,ASSLSPGYSNQPQH
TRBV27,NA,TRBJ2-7,ASRGTSGSSYEQY
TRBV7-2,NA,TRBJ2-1,ASSLPPGSGRSGEQF
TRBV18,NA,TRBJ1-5,ASSPQESNQPQH
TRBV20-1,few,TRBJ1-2,SARVGYGYT
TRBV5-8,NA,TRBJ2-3,ASSLAFLAGGVDTQY
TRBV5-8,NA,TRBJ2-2,ASSLRRTKTGELF
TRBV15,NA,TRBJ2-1,ATSRARGGRGNEQF
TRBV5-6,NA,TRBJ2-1,ASTDAAGAQSSYNEQF
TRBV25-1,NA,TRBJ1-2,ASSAGSRGSYGYT
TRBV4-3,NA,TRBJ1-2,ASSQDQNPRRGGYT
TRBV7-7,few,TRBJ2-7,ASSLGQGLEQY
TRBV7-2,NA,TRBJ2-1,ASSLEGLAGAYNEQF
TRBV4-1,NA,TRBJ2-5,ASSQDGRGVQETQY
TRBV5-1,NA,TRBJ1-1,ASSLGAGLMNTEAF
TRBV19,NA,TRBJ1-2,ASSISTAYGYT
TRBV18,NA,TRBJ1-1,ASSFRTGYTTEAF
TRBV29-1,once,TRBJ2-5,SVERGAGETQY
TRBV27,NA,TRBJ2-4,ASSLGSSGIQY
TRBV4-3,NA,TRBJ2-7,ASSQEEGLLYEQY
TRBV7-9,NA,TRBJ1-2,ASSSRQNYGYT
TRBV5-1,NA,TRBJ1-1,ASSKRQSNTEAF
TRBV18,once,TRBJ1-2,ASSPVGTNYGYT
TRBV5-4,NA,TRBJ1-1,ASGPREKAEAF